Sequencing of this T cell receptor (beta chain) was carried out in a study of blood T cell repertoires in COVID-19 (dated by TCRdb to the early 2020s). Context from the whole study: Samples from collaborators originated in the United States, Italy and Spain and spanned both the acute and convalescent phases of COVID-19. The prospective study material was composed of cDNA or gDNA derived from T cells, B-cell-depleted T cells, or PBMCs. The dataset comprised deeply sampled blood TCRbeta repertoires from subjects exposed to, actively infected with, or recovered from COVID-19. The repertoires were released in a freely available public database meant as a resource for research on the immune response to SARS-CoV-2. The samples were drawn from the first 160 participants of the ongoing ImmuneRACE study and from under 1,500 subjects provided by 6 global collaborators. Sample metadata almost always included a de-identified subject ID, COVID-19 status, age in years and sex. Where available, HLA class I and class II types were taken from metadata supplied by the sample provider and were not determined by assay-based typing. Summary of the overall study and its limitations: How much clinical and demographic metadata was included differed by source and by participant, and the metadata was provided uncurated.

TCRbeta CDR3 regions were amplified from genomic DNA using the immunoSEQ Assay, a bias-controlled multiplex PCR. As for the authors' bioinformatics: Within the assay, amplification of reference gene primers was used to estimate how many nucleated cells each sample contained. Sequence reads were collapsed and filtered to measure the absolute abundance of every unique TCRbeta CDR3 rearrangement. Productive Simpson clonality was computed per sample as the square root of Simpson's diversity index over productive rearrangements. What TCRdb holds here is the immuneACCESS table cut down to in-frame rearrangements. Part of the clones is not present; checked against another copy, under half of the missing clones reflect an unresolved V gene, and the others are unexplained. The D gene and trimming were derived from the DNA, and the V and J assignments and clone size from that table. This sample gives about 200,000 clones in total; 85% of them show up just once. The ten largest account for about 5% of the sample.

Note on this clone: Its antigen has not been determined. Base qualities are not recorded, but no much larger clone differs from it by a single base.

Each collaborating institution followed its own protocols to collect whole blood in K2EDTA tubes. For TCRbeta analysis, collaborator samples were shipped as frozen whole blood, as isolated PBMCs, or as DNA extracted from either sample type. V is cut back by 4 bases and J by 0 bases, with 10 bases in the junction unmatched. The germline V gene yields SGHRS for CDR1 and YFSETQ for CDR2. The CDR3 spans 16 residues, from the cysteine through the phenylalanine. Only the CDR3 part of the read is kept: 48 bases, read in frame from the first base. The sequence is built from TRBV5-1 and TRBJ2-7; 7 bases in the middle match TRBD1. The TCR was taken from a woman of 80 years or more with acute or convalescent COVID-19. The sequencing sample was made of peripheral blood. The DNA sequence is TGCGCCAGCAGCCCACAGGGGACCTCGCCCTCCTACGAGCAGTACTTC. The encoded protein is CASSPQGTSPSYEQYF.